These 5 T cell receptor beta chains share one sample of origin, sequenced in a study of T-cell memory formation after mild COVID-19. TCRdb re-called the 5' RACE reads with MiXCR, one entry per CDR3 protein. This sample has 300,000 to 350,000 distinct CDR3 sequences, with 13% to 15% found just once. The sample comprised PBMCs or a T cell subset sorted from them (not recorded which). These receptors originate from a man aged 18 to 35 who had mild COVID-19 (a few samples of this study predate the infection). Cell type and time point are not known.

This sequence joins TRBV5-1 and TRBJ2-6; D unclear. This CDR3 contains 17 residues. Trimming removed 5 bases at V and 3 bases at J, with 18 bases between. The germline V gene has CDR1 SGHRS and CDR2 YFSETQ. CDR3 sequence: CASSLLGLYNGANVLTF. The CDR3 region has the DNA TGCGCCAGCAGTTTACTGGGTTTATATAATGGGGCCAACGTCCTGACTTTC.

This clonotype was seen a few times. The rearrangement links TRBV20-1 to TRBJ1-2, with D unclear. This CDR3 has 12 residues. V was shortened by 4 bases and J by 0 bases, with 6 bases between the two germline ends. Germline V lookup: CDR1 DFQATT, CDR2 SNEGSKA (reference sequence). DNA of the CDR3: TGCAGTGCTACAGGCGCTAACTATGGCTACACCTTC. Translating it yields CSATGANYGYTF.

This sequence joins TRBV5-1 and TRBJ1-2; 7 bases agree with TRBD1. Germline values: CDR1 SGHRS, CDR2 YFSETQ. The CDR3 sequence is 14 residues long. V shed 2 bases and J 4 bases; nucleotides not matched to a gene: 5. The CDR3 here is CASSFETGSYGYTF. The CDR3 DNA reads as TGCGCCAGCAGCTTCGAGACAGGGAGCTATGGCTACACCTTC.

This clonotype has at least ten counts. V is TRBV7-2 and J is TRBJ2-4; TRBD2 matches 8 bases. The CDR3 sequence is 13 residues long. Per the germline V gene, CDR1 is SGHTA and CDR2 is FQGNSA. V lost 5 bases and J lost 6; bases outside the gene matches: 3. The CDR3 spells CASSPGGGNIQYF. In DNA form, the CDR3 reads TGTGCCAGCAGCCCGGGAGGGGGAAACATTCAGTACTTC.

This clonotype appeared a few times. The chain is built from TRBV10-3 and TRBJ2-7; TRBD1 or TRBD2 may be the D gene (6 bases each). Germline V lookup: CDR1 ENHRY, CDR2 SYGVKD. The CDR3 is 15 residues long. The germline V and J ends were trimmed by 6 bases and 3 bases, with 18 bases remaining between them. CDR3 nucleotides: TGTGCCATCAGCGGTACGGGGGCTTCCTTCTACGAGCAGTACGTC. The encoded protein is CAISGTGASFYEQYV.